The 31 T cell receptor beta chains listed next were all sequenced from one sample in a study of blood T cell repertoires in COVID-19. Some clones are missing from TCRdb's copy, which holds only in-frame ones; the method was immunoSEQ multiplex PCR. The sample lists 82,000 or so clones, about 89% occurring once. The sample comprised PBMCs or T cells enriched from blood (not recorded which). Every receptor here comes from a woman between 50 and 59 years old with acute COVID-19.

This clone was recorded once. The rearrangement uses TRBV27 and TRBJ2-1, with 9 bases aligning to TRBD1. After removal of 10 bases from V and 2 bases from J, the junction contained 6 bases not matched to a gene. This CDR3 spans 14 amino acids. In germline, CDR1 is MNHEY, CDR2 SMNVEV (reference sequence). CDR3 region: CATGTGLAYNEQFF. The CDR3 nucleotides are TGTGCCACCGGGACAGGGCTGGCCTACAATGAGCAGTTCTTC.

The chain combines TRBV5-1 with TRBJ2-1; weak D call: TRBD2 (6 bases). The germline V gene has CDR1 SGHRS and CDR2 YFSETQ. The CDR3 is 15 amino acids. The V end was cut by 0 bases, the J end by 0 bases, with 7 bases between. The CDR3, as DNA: TGCGCCAGCAGCTTGGACGGGAGCTCCTACAATGAGCAGTTCTTC. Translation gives CASSLDGSSYNEQFF. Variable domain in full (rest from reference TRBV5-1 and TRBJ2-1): KAGVTQTPRYLIKTRGQQVTLSCSPISGHRSVSWYQQTPGQGLQFLFEYFSETQRNKGNFPGRFSGRQFSNSRSEMNVSTLELGDSALYLCASSLDGSSYNEQFFGPGTRLTVL.

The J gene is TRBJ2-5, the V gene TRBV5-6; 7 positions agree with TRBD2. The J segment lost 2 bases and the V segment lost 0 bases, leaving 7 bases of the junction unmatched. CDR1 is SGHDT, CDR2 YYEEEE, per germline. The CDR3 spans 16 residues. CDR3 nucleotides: TGTGCCAGCAGCTTGGGGGCTAGCGGTCCACAAGAGACCCAGTACTTC. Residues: CASSLGASGPQETQYF.

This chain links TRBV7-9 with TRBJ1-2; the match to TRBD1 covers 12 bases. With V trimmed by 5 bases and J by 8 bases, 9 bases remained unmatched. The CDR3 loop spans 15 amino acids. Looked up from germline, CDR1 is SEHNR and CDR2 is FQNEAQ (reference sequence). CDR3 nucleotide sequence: TGTGCCAGCAGCGCACCGGGACAGGGGGCGACCGGCTACACCTTC. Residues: CASSAPGQGATGYTF.

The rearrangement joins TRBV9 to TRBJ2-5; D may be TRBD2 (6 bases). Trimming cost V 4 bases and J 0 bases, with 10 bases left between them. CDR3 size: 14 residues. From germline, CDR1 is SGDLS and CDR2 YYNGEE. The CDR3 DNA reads TGTGCCAGCAGCCGTAGCGGTTACCAAGAGACCCAGTACTTC. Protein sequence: CASSRSGYQETQYF.

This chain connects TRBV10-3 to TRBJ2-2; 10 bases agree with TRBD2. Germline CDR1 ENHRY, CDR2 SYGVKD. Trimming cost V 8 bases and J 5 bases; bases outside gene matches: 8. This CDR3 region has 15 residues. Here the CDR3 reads CAIGSGRAVTGELFF. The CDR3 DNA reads TGTGCCATCGGCAGCGGGAGGGCTGTAACCGGGGAGCTGTTTTTT.

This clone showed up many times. The CDR3 here is CAWLTSTFNEQFF. The CDR3 coding sequence is TGTGCCTGGCTTACTAGTACCTTCAATGAGCAGTTCTTC. The V gene is TRBV30, the J gene TRBJ2-1; weak D call: TRBD2 (5 bases). V was shortened by 5 bases and J by 6 bases, with 14 bases between the two germline ends. Germline assignment: CDR1 GTSNPN and CDR2 SVGIG (reference sequence). This CDR3 has 13 amino acids.

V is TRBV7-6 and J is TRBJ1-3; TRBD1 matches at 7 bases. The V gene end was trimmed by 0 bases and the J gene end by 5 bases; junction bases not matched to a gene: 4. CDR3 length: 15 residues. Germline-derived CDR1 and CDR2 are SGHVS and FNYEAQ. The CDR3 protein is CASSLAGDSRNTIYF. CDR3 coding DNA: TGTGCCAGCAGCTTAGCGGGGGACAGTCGAAACACCATATATTTT.

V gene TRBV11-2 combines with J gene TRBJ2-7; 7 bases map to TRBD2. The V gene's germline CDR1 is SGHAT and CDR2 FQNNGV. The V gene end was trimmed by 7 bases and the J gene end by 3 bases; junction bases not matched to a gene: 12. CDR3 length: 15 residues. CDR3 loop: CASTPGGSMSYEQYF. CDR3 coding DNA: TGTGCCAGCACCCCCGGCGGGAGTATGAGCTACGAGCAGTACTTC.

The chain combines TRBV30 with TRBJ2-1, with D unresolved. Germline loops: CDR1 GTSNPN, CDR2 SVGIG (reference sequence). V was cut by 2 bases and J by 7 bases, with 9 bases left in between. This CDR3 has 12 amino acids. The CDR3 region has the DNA TGTGCCTGGAGTCCGCCCGGGAATGAGCAGTTCTTC. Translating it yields CAWSPPGNEQFF.

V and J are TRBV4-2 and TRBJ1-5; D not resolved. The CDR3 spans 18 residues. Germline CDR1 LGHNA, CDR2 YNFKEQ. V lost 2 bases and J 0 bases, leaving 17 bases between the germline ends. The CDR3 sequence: CASSQTSGEKYSNQPQHF. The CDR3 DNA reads TGTGCCAGCAGCCAAACTTCGGGAGAGAAATATAGCAATCAGCCCCAGCATTTT.

CDR3 residues: CASSIDGTGRSGNTIYF. The CDR3 nucleotides are TGTGCCAGTAGTATAGACGGGACAGGGCGCTCTGGAAACACCATATATTTT. This sequence joins TRBV19 and TRBJ1-3; 9 bases align to TRBD1. Germline CDR1 is LNHDA and CDR2 is SQIVND (reference sequence). J gave up 0 bases and V 0 bases, and 3 bases lay outside the gene matches. This CDR3 is 17 amino acids long.

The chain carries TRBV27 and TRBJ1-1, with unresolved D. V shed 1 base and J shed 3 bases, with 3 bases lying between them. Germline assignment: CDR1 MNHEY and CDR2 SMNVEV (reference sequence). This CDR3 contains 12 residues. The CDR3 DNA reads TGTGCCAGCAGTTTATGGCACACTGAAGCTTTCTTT. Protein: CASSLWHTEAFF.

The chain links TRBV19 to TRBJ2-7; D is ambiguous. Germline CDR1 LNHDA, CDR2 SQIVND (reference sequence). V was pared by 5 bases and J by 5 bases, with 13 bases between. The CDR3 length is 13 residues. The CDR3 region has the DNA TGTGCCAGTAGTCGCCAGATCCTGGACGAGCAGTACTTC. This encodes CASSRQILDEQYF.

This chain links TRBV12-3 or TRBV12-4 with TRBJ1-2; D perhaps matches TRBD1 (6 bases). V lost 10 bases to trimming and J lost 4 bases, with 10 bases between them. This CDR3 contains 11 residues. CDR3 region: CATTGPYGYTF. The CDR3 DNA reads TGTGCCACCACAGGGCCCTATGGCTACACCTTC.

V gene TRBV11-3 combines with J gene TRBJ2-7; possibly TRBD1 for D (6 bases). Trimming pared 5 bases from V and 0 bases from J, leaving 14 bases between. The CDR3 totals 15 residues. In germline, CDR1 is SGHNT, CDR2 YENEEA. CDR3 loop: CASSARDIGSYEQYF. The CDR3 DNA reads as TGTGCCAGCAGCGCCCGGGACATAGGCTCCTACGAGCAGTACTTC.

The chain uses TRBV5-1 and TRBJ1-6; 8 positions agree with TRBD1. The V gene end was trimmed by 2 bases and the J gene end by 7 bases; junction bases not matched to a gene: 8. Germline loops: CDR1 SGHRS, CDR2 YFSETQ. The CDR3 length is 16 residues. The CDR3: CASSLGGQGNNSPLHF. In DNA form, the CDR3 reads TGCGCCAGCAGCTTAGGCGGACAGGGAAACAATTCACCCCTCCACTTT.

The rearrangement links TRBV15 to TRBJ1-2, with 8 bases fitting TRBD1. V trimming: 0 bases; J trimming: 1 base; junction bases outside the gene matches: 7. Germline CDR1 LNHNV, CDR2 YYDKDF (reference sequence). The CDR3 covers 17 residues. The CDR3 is CATSRERGQGLNYGYTF. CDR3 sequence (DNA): TGTGCCACCAGCAGAGAGAGAGGACAGGGCCTTAACTATGGCTACACCTTC.

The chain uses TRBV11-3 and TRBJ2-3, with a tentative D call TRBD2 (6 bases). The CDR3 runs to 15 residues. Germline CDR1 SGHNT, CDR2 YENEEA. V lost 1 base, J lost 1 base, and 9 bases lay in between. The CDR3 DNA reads TGTGCCAGCAGCTTAGGACTAGTGGGCACAGATACGCAGTATTTT. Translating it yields CASSLGLVGTDTQYF.

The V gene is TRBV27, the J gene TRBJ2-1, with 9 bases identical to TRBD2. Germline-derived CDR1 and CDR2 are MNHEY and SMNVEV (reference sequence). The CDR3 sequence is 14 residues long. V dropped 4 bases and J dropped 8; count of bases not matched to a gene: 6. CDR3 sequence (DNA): TGTGCCAGCAGTTGGGGCGGGAGGGCCGATGAGCAGTTCTTC. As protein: CASSWGGRADEQFF.

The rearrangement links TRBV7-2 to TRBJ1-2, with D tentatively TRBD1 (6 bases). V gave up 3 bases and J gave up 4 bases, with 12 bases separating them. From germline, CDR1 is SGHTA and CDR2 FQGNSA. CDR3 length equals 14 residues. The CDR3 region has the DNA TGTGCCAGCAGCTTTAGCCAGGGGTCCTATGGCTACACCTTC. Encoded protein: CASSFSQGSYGYTF.

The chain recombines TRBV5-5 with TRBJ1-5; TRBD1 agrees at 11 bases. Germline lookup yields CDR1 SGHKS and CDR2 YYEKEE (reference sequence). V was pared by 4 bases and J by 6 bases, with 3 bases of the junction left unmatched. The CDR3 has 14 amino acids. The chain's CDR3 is CASSPGQGAQPQHF. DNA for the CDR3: TGTGCCAGCAGCCCTGGACAGGGGGCTCAGCCCCAGCATTTT.

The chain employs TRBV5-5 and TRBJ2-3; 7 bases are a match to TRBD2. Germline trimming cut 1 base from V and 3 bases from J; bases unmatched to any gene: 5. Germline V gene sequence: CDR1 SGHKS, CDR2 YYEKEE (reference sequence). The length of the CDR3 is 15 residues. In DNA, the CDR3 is TGTGCCAGCAGCTTGTCGCTAGCGGATACAGATACGCAGTATTTT. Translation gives CASSLSLADTDTQYF.

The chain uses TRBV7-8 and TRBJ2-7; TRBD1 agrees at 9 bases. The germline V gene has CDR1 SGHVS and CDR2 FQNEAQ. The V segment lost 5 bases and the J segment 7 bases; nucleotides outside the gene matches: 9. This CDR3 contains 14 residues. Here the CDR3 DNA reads TGTGCCAGCAGCCCTAGAGGACAGGGGAGGGAGCAGTACTTC. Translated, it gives CASSPRGQGREQYF.

CDR3 nucleotide sequence: TGCGCCAGCAGCCTCGACAGTGGTCAGCCCCAGCATTTT. The encoded protein is CASSLDSGQPQHF. This chain joins TRBV4-1 and TRBJ1-5; D is possibly TRBD1 (5 bases). The CDR3 contains 13 residues. Germline-derived CDR1 and CDR2 are MGHRA and YSYEKL. Trimming cost V 4 bases and J 6 bases, with 10 bases left between them.

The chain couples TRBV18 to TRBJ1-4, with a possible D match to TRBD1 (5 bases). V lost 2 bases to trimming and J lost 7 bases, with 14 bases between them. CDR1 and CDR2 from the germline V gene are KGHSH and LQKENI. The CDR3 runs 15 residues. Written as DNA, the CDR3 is TGTGCCAGCTCACCAGCGGGGCCGGGAGGTGAAAAACTGTTTTTT. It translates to CASSPAGPGGEKLFF. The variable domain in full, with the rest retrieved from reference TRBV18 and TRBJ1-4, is NAGVMQNPRHLVRRRGQEARLRCSPMKGHSHVYWYRQLPEEGLKFMVYLQKENIIDESGMPKERFSAEFPKEGPSILRIQQVVRGDSAAYFCASSPAGPGGEKLFFGSGTQLSVL.

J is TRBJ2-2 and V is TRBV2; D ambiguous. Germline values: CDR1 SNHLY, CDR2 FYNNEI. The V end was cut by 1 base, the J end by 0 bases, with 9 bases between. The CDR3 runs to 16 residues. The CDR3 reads CASSEVSSTNTGELFF. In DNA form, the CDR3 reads TGTGCCAGCAGTGAAGTTAGCTCTACGAACACCGGGGAGCTGTTTTTT.

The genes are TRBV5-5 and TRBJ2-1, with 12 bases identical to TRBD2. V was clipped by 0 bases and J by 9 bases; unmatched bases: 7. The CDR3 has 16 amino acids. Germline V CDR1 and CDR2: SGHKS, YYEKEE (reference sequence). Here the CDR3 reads CASSLGQTSGSGEQFF. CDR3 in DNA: TGTGCCAGCAGCTTGGGACAGACTAGCGGGAGCGGTGAGCAGTTCTTC.

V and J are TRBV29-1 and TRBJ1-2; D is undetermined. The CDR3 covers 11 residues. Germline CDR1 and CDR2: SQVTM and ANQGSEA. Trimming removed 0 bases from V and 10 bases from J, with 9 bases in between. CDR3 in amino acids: CSVEDRRLYTF. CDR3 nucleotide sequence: TGCAGCGTTGAAGATCGACGACTCTACACCTTC.

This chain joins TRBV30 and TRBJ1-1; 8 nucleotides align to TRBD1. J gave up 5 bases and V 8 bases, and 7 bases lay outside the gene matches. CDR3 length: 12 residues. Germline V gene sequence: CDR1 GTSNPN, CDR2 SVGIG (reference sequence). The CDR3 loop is CAQGASGTEAFF. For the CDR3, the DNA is TGTGCCCAGGGGGCCTCGGGGACTGAAGCTTTCTTT.

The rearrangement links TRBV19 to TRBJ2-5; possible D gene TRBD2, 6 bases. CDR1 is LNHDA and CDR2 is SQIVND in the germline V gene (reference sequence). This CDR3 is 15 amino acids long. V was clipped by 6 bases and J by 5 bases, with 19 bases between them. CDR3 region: CASSNSGGSGETQYF. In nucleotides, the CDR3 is TGTGCCAGTAGCAATAGCGGAGGGTCGGGGGAGACCCAGTACTTC.